This note documents a single T cell receptor beta chain sequence. This clone was seen a few times. Its recognized antigen is unknown. There are no base qualities to consult, and no much larger clone falls within one base. The time point label corresponds to: baseline before first vaccination. Vaccinee samples came from UK trials COV001 and COV002, including a single-blind randomized controlled phase 2/3 trial of AZD1222 (ChAdOx1 nCoV-19) in healthy adults. Trial participant PBMC samples were collected at day 0 and day 28 after the second dose for TCRbeta chain sequencing. This sample stems from a study of T cell responses to AZD1222 COVID-19 vaccine (dated by TCRdb to about 2021). Background for the entire study: AZD1222 recipients with second doses at about 4 weeks or about 12 weeks were pooled, because spike-specific TCR depth and breadth did not differ between schedules. TCR sequencing covered about 230 trial participants: 207 given two doses of AZD1222 and about 26 given two doses of MenACWY control vaccine. Trial participants were enrolled by age into subgroups of 18-55, 56-69 and 70-plus years, and around 140, 26 and 57 TCR-sequenced participants, respectively, were included in these subgroups.

Trimming takes 1 base from V and 0 bases from J, and the germline ends sit 7 bases apart. As encoded in the germline V gene (reference sequence), CDR1 is LGHDT while CDR2 is YNNKEL. From its cysteine to its phenylalanine, the CDR3 spans 15 amino acids. Just the 45-base CDR3 DNA is kept, in frame starting at base 1. Points the paper makes about the study in general: Most participants were white British and females outnumbered males, and the authors suggested that clonal diversity may have been underestimated. Conclusions about previously exposed vaccinees are limited, since just 5 or 6 AZD1222 recipients were seropositive for SARS-CoV-2 at baseline. Because no samples from the day 14 peak response were available, repertoires could be characterized only after the peak T cell response. A significant rise in spike-specific TCR breadth and depth was observed after two AZD1222 doses relative to day 0 and relative to MenACWY recipients. CD4 TCRs associated with the vaccine covered the entire spike protein, and the dominant responses were in regions 160-218 and 743-854. Epitopes outside the regions mutated in the B.1.351 and B.1.1.7 variants were reportedly recognized by nearly half of the unique spike-specific TCRs. In the small 56-69-year group, the increase in depth fell short of significance, most likely because of low power.

The CDR3 regions of human TCRbeta chains were subjected to immunosequencing. The paper's data handling went like this. Repertoire TCRs were matched against a reference library of SARS-CoV-2-specific TCRs generated with the MIRA antigen-specificity platform. Breadth was defined as the fraction of unique TCRs that were SARS-CoV-2-associated, and depth was defined as the fraction of total T cells that were SARS-CoV-2-associated. Using the MIRA data, each spike-specific TCR was assigned both to the spike region to which the TCR was reactive and to a CD4 or CD8 class. Log10-transformed breadth and depth values were compared by one-way ANOVA with Sidak's multiple comparisons tests. TCRdb stores this immuneACCESS table with in-frame sequences only. Part of the clones is absent; in the studies checked, under half of the shortfall reflects unresolved V genes, and no reason is known for the rest. That table gives V, J and clone size, and the DNA gave D and trimming. The sample records 59,000 or so clones, roughly 80% of which are singletons. The biggest ten clones account for roughly a tenth of the sample.

Rearrangement joined TRBV3-1 (or the pseudogene TRBV3-2) to TRBJ1-3, with the identity of the D gene unclear. The sample in question was peripheral blood, obtained on day 0 of AZD1222 vaccination. The TCR comes from an adult in good health. The nucleotide sequence reads TGTGCCAGCAGCCAAGCGGCTTACTCTGGAAACACCATATATTTT. Its protein product is CASSQAAYSGNTIYF.